This T cell receptor beta chain was captured in a study of cytotoxic CD8 clonotypes in ibrutinib-treated CLL. At the level of the study: Once patients had received a median around 12 months of treatment, range 6 to 36, response samples were obtained. Sample averages reached 255,043 productive templates and some 94,000 productive rearrangements.

The assay was immunoSEQ multiplex PCR, and TCRdb's table has in-frame clones only and misses some. The sample records 60,000 to 75,000 clones, about nine tenths being singletons. The study's findings and limits: Circulating CD8+ T-cell counts were tracked by baseline clonality, which exceeded that of age-matched healthy donors. Clonality went higher at ibrutinib response and then dropped back toward baseline at progression.

V gave up 3 bases and J gave up 1 base; unmatched junction bases: 11. The CDR3 has 17 residues. Germline CDR1 is MNHEY and CDR2 is SMNVEV (reference sequence). Concerning this clone: Its antigen is still unknown.

The sequence derives from a human donor with chronic lymphocytic leukemia. The source was PBMCs, collected after 12 months of ibrutinib treatment. The V call is TRBV27, the J call TRBJ1-1; 7 positions agree with TRBD1. CDR3 in DNA: TGTGCCAGCAGTTTGCAAGGTAACAGGGGTGGGAACACTGAAGCTTTCTTT. Amino acids: CASSLQGNRGGNTEAFF.